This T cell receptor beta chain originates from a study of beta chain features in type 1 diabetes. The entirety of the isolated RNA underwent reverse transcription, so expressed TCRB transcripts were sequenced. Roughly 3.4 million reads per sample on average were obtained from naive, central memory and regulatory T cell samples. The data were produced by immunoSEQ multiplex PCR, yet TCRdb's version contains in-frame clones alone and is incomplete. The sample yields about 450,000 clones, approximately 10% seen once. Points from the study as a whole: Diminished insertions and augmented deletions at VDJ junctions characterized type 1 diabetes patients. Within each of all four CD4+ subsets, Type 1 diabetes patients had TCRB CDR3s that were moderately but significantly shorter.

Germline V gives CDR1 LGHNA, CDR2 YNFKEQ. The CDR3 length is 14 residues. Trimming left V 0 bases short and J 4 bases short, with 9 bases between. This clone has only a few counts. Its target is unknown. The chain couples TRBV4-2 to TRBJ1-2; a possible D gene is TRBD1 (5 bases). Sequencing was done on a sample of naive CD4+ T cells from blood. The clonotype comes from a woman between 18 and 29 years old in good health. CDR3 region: CASSQDGGLYGYTF. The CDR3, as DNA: TGTGCCAGCAGCCAAGACGGGGGTCTCTATGGCTACACCTTC.